Listed below are T cell receptor beta chains from one sample, sequenced in a study of technical replicates of blood from a handful of donors. Repertoires were generated with immunoSEQ multiplex PCR, while TCRdb's copy carries only in-frame clones and drops some. Among 45,000 to 60,000 clones listed, approximately 95% were seen once. The specimen sequenced was T cells isolated from PBMCs. These receptor sequences come from a human donor in good health. Both conserved end residues are part of each CDR3. Fields, in order: D gene, J gene, V gene, CDR3 DNA, CDR3 protein. The D gene is left open where the match is weak.

TRBD2	TRBJ2-1	TRBV10-3	TGTGCCATCAGTGACCTCGGGTATTCTAGCGGGGTATCAAATGAGCAGTTCTTC	CAISDLGYSSGVSNEQFF
-	TRBJ1-2	TRBV14	TGTGCCAGCAGCCAAGGGTATGGAGGCTATGGCTACACCTTC	CASSQGYGGYGYTF
-	TRBJ1-3	TRBV6-6	TGTGCCAGCAGAGAGGGCTTCTCTGGAAACACCATATATTTT	CASREGFSGNTIYF
-	TRBJ2-1	TRBV27	TGTGCCAGCAGTTCCGGACTCTTGTCCAATGAGCAGTTCTTC	CASSSGLLSNEQFF
-	TRBJ1-3	TRBV7-8	TGTGCCAGCAGCTTATCTCGGGTACCTGGAAACACCATATATTTT	CASSLSRVPGNTIYF
TRBD2	TRBJ2-1	TRBV19	TGTGCCAGTAGCCGACTAGCGGGTAGCTCCTACAATGAGCAGTTCTTC	CASSRLAGSSYNEQFF
-	TRBJ1-1	TRBV2	TGTGCCAGCAGTCCGACAGGGAACACTGAAGCTTTCTTT	CASSPTGNTEAFF
-	TRBJ1-5	TRBV2	TGTGCCAGCAGCACCCTAACTCAGCCCCAGCATTTT	CASSTLTQPQHF
TRBD1	TRBJ1-5	TRBV28	TGTGCCAGCAGACTGAACGGACAGGGGAGGAATCAGCCCCAGCATTTT	CASRLNGQGRNQPQHF
TRBD1	TRBJ2-5	TRBV30	TGTGCCTGGAGTGCGGACAGGTACCAAGAGACCCAGTACTTC	CAWSADRYQETQYF
-	TRBJ1-1	TRBV7-3	TGTGCCAGCAGCTTGGAGCAGGGCACTGAAGCTTTCTTT	CASSLEQGTEAFF
-	TRBJ2-7	TRBV19	TGTGCCAGTAGTATAGTCCCAACAGGGTTGGGAGAGCAGTACTTC	CASSIVPTGLGEQYF
-	TRBJ2-7	TRBV4-3	TGCGCCAGCAGCCAAGAAGAGGCCGGACTCTACGAGCAGTACTTC	CASSQEEAGLYEQYF
TRBD2	TRBJ2-1	TRBV5-4	TGTGCCAGCAGCCAGGGGGGACTAGCGGGAGGGCTCGATGAGCAGTTCTTC	CASSQGGLAGGLDEQFF
TRBD1	TRBJ2-7	TRBV5-1	TGCGCCAGCAGCCCTAGACAGGGGATTACCTACGAGCAGTACTTC	CASSPRQGITYEQYF
-	TRBJ1-1	TRBV18	TGTGCCAGCTCACCACCGGGCAGTTTTGAAGCTTTCTTT	CASSPPGSFEAFF
TRBD1	TRBJ2-3	TRBV5-1	TGCGCCAGCAGCTTGGCTCCTGACAGGGTCGGTACGCAGTATTTT	CASSLAPDRVGTQYF
-	TRBJ1-3	TRBV4-1	TGCGCCAGCAGCCAAGATCCTAGACAGGAACCTGGAAACACCATATATTTT	CASSQDPRQEPGNTIYF
-	TRBJ1-2	TRBV6-4	TGTGCCAGCAGTGAGGAGTCCCAGGGGAGCGGCTACACCTTC	CASSEESQGSGYTF
TRBD1	TRBJ1-1	TRBV5-1	TGCGCCAGCAGCTTGGACAGGGGGCTCACTGAAGCTTTCTTT	CASSLDRGLTEAFF
-	TRBJ2-7	TRBV7-2	TGTGCCAGCAGCCCAGGACTTAACTACGAGCAGTACTTC	CASSPGLNYEQYF
TRBD1	TRBJ2-7	TRBV28	TGTGCCAGCAGTTTCCCCCGGGACAGGGTCACCTACGAGCAGTACTTC	CASSFPRDRVTYEQYF
-	TRBJ2-3	TRBV19	TGTGCCAGTAGTCCCCTTTCAGATACGCAGTATTTT	CASSPLSDTQYF
-	TRBJ1-3	TRBV11-3	TGTGCCAGCAGCTTAGGAACGGGTAACACCATATATTTT	CASSLGTGNTIYF
-	TRBJ2-7	TRBV7-9	TGTGCCAGCAGCTCGGGAGCGGAACACAACTACGAGCAGTACTTC	CASSSGAEHNYEQYF
TRBD1	TRBJ2-3	TRBV6-5	TGTGCCAGCAGTTACCCGGCAGGGGGAGATACGCAGTATTTT	CASSYPAGGDTQYF
TRBD1	TRBJ2-3	TRBV5-1	TGCGCCAGCAGCCTAAACCGGGACAGGAGCACAGATACGCAGTATTTT	CASSLNRDRSTDTQYF
-	TRBJ2-1	TRBV7-9	TGTGCCAGCAGCTTAGATGGCACAAACTCCTACAATGAGCAGTTCTTC	CASSLDGTNSYNEQFF
TRBD2	TRBJ2-1	TRBV10-3	TGTGCCATCAGCCCGGGACTAGCGATCGTCAATGAGCAGTTCTTC	CAISPGLAIVNEQFF
TRBD1	TRBJ1-5	TRBV27	TGTGCCAGCAGTTTATCGGGACAGGGACATGGCAATCAGCCCCAGCATTTT	CASSLSGQGHGNQPQHF
-	TRBJ1-1	TRBV10-3	TGTGCCATCAGTGTGCAGGGCCCCACTGAAGCTTTCTTT	CAISVQGPTEAFF
TRBD1	TRBJ1-3	TRBV5-1	TGCGCCAGCAGCCAAGGGGACAGCCTAAACACCATATATTTT	CASSQGDSLNTIYF
-	TRBJ2-7	TRBV7-9	TGTGCCAGCAGCGAACAGGGTGTAAGCTACGAGCAGTACTTC	CASSEQGVSYEQYF
TRBD1	TRBJ2-7	TRBV18	TGTGCCAGCTCACCATCAGGGGGTGACGAGCAGTACTTC	CASSPSGGDEQYF
TRBD2	TRBJ2-7	TRBV28	TGTGCCAGCAGTCAAATTGGACTAGCGGGAGGATACGAGCAGTACTTC	CASSQIGLAGGYEQYF
-	TRBJ2-2	TRBV5-6	TGTGCCAGCAGCTTGTTTTTCGGCGGGCTAGCGGGACAGGCCGGGGAGCTGTTTTTT	CASSLFFGGLAGQAGELFF
TRBD2	TRBJ2-1	TRBV5-1	TGCGCCAGCAGCTTGGTCCGGGGGGGAGACAATGAGCAGTTCTTC	CASSLVRGGDNEQFF
TRBD1	TRBJ2-7	TRBV7-6	TGTGCCAGCAGGCCAGGACAGGGGACAGCTGCCGAGCAGTACTTC	CASRPGQGTAAEQYF
TRBD2	TRBJ2-7	TRBV29-1	TGCAGCGTTGTGGCTAGCGGGCCCCGGGGGGAGCAGTACTTC	CSVVASGPRGEQYF